The 32 T cell receptor beta chains presented below share a single source sample, sequenced in a study of blood T cell repertoires in COVID-19. This table comes from immunoSEQ multiplex PCR, and its TCRdb copy is limited to in-frame clones, with some not included. This sample has fewer than 300,000 clones; over 75% occur once, and the top ten carry 11%. Material: peripheral blood. The source of these receptors is a man between 45 and 60 years old with COVID-19, enrolled during active disease.

The genes are TRBV6-5 and TRBJ2-7; the D gene is possibly TRBD2 (5 bases). The CDR3 totals 13 residues. V lost 5 bases and J lost 3, with 11 bases in between. The germline V gene encodes CDR1 MNHEY and CDR2 SVGAGI. The CDR3 spells CASSRGSGYEQYF. Written as DNA, the CDR3 is TGTGCCAGCAGTAGAGGGTCCGGCTACGAGCAGTACTTC.

CDR3 loop: CASSQAGRYNEQFF. CDR3 coding DNA: TGTGCCAGCAGCCAAGCAGGCCGGTACAATGAGCAGTTCTTC. The chain links TRBV3-1 (or the pseudogene TRBV3-2) to TRBJ2-1; D gene unclear. Trimming left V 1 base short and J 4 bases short, with 8 bases between. This CDR3 contains 14 residues. In germline, CDR1 is LGHDT, CDR2 YNNKEL (reference sequence).

The chain links TRBV2 to TRBJ2-1; 11 positions agree with TRBD2. Germline V CDR1 and CDR2: SNHLY, FYNNEI. The CDR3 consists of 19 residues. J gave up 7 bases and V 6 bases, and 20 bases lay outside the gene matches. CDR3 sequence reads: CASRRAGWIGTSGANEQFF. For the CDR3, the DNA is TGTGCCAGCAGGCGAGCAGGTTGGATTGGGACTAGCGGAGCAAATGAGCAGTTCTTC.

The chain carries TRBV6-2 or TRBV6-3 and TRBJ2-1; possibly TRBD1 for D (6 bases). Deletions cut 5 bases from V and 9 bases from J, with 14 bases between. Germline V lookup: CDR1 MNHEY, CDR2 SVGEGT. This CDR3 contains 13 residues. The CDR3 loop is CASSPIQGSEQFF. Written as DNA, the CDR3 is TGTGCCAGCAGTCCCATACAGGGTAGTGAGCAGTTCTTC.

This chain joins TRBV30 and TRBJ1-1; D perhaps matches TRBD1 (6 bases). V was pared by 5 bases and J by 10 bases, with 14 bases between. Per germline, CDR1 GTSNPN and CDR2 SVGIG (reference sequence). The CDR3 runs to 11 residues. The CDR3 protein is CAWGYRGGAFF. DNA for the CDR3: TGTGCCTGGGGCTACAGAGGGGGAGCTTTCTTT.

This chain uses TRBV5-4 with TRBJ1-2; possibly TRBD1 for D (6 bases). The CDR3 totals 15 residues. Germline V lookup: CDR1 SGHNT, CDR2 YYREEE (reference sequence). Trimming removed 6 bases from V and 4 bases from J, with 19 bases in between. CDR3 protein: CASTTSGGALYGYTF. CDR3 sequence (DNA): TGTGCCAGCACAACATCCGGGGGGGCTCTCTATGGCTACACCTTC. Full variable domain (remainder filled in from reference TRBV5-4 and TRBJ1-2): ETGVTQSPTHLIKTRGQQVTLRCSSQSGHNTVSWYQQALGQGPQFIFQYYREEENGRGNFPPRFSGLQFPNYSSELNVNALELDDSALYLCASTTSGGALYGYTFGSGTRLTVV.

V gene TRBV11-2 combines with J gene TRBJ2-3; D is ambiguous. V was pared by 5 bases and J by 4 bases, with 7 bases between. CDR3 size: 12 residues. Germline assignment: CDR1 SGHAT and CDR2 FQNNGV. The DNA for the CDR3 is TGTGCCAGCAGCAACCGGGCAGATACGCAGTATTTT. Translation: CASSNRADTQYF.

This clone appeared once. The rearrangement uses TRBV7-2 and TRBJ1-5, with 7 bases that match TRBD1. In germline, CDR1 is SGHTA, CDR2 FQGNSA. J was trimmed by 6 bases and V by 5 bases; bases with no gene match: 13. This CDR3 is built from 16 residues. The CDR3 sequence: CASSPPDRVLGQPQHF. The CDR3 bases are TGTGCCAGCAGCCCGCCCGACAGGGTACTCGGTCAGCCCCAGCATTTT.

The chain links TRBV10-2 to TRBJ2-7; D is unclear. Germline V gene sequence: CDR1 WSHSY, CDR2 SAAADI. CDR3 size: 14 residues. V was pared by 8 bases and J by 2 bases, with 16 bases between. The CDR3 is CASLEERGTYEQYF. The CDR3 coding sequence is TGCGCCAGCTTAGAGGAGCGAGGCACCTACGAGCAGTACTTC.

The J gene is TRBJ2-7, the V gene TRBV6-6; TRBD2 aligns across 9 bases. CDR1 MNHNY and CDR2 SVGAGI come from the germline V gene (reference sequence). The CDR3 length is 15 residues. The V segment lost 5 bases and the J segment 3 bases; nucleotides outside the gene matches: 8. This chain's CDR3 is CASSLSLAGSYEQYF. In DNA, the CDR3 is TGTGCCAGCAGTCTCTCACTAGCGGGCAGCTACGAGCAGTACTTC.

J is TRBJ2-1 and V is TRBV19, with D possibly TRBD2 on 8 matching bases. The CDR3 is 20 amino acids. V lost 3 bases, J lost 1 base, and 25 bases lay in between. CDR1 is LNHDA and CDR2 is SQIVND in the germline V gene (reference sequence). CDR3 sequence (DNA): TGTGCCAGTAGTATTACAGGGGCTTTGGCTTCGGGGGGGTCCTACAATGAGCAGTTCTTC. This translates into CASSITGALASGGSYNEQFF.

This chain connects TRBV5-1 to TRBJ2-3, with 9 bases that match TRBD1. The junction had 5 bases not matched to a gene; V was cut back by 4 bases and J by 2 bases. Looked up from germline, CDR1 is SGHRS and CDR2 is YFSETQ. The CDR3 runs to 15 residues. CDR3 DNA: TGCGCCAGCAGCCTGGGGACAGGGAACACAGATACGCAGTATTTT. Translation gives CASSLGTGNTDTQYF.

This sequence joins TRBV5-4 and TRBJ1-4; a weak D match, TRBD1 (5 bases). Germline assignment: CDR1 SGHNT and CDR2 YYREEE (reference sequence). The CDR3 spans 15 residues. V shed 0 bases and J shed 5 bases, with 11 bases lying between them. CDR3 residues: CASSLAGTENEKLFF. CDR3 in DNA: TGTGCCAGCAGCTTGGCCGGGACTGAGAATGAAAAACTGTTTTTT.

This chain uses TRBV11-2 with TRBJ2-1; D is unclear. The CDR3 length is 12 residues. V was shortened by 2 bases and J by 12 bases, with 11 bases between the two germline ends. CDR1 and CDR2 (germline): SGHAT, FQNNGV. The CDR3 loop reads CASSLFSIGQFF. The CDR3 region has the DNA TGTGCCAGCAGCTTATTTAGTATCGGGCAGTTCTTC.

This clone appeared a single time. This chain joins TRBV30 and TRBJ1-6, with a weak D call TRBD1 (6 bases). V lost 0 bases and J 14 bases, leaving 17 bases between the germline ends. The CDR3 runs to 14 residues. The V gene's germline CDR1 is GTSNPN and CDR2 SVGIG (reference sequence). The CDR3 coding sequence is TGTGCCTGGAGTGTCAACAGGGTCTTGGTTTCCCTCCACTTT. This encodes CAWSVNRVLVSLHF.

The chain combines TRBV30 with TRBJ1-3; D is ambiguous. Trimming took off 2 bases at V and 1 base at J, with 12 bases between the two ends. The CDR3 sequence is 15 residues long. In germline, CDR1 is GTSNPN, CDR2 SVGIG (reference sequence). The CDR3, as DNA: TGTGCCTGGAGTAATGGGAGGGTTTCTGGAAACACCATATATTTT. Its translation: CAWSNGRVSGNTIYF.

The chain carries TRBV10-1 and TRBJ2-7; TRBD1 is a possible D gene (6 bases). This CDR3 is built from 12 residues. The germline gives CDR1 WNHNN, CDR2 SYGVQD (reference sequence). V shed 4 bases and J shed 3 bases, with 7 bases lying between them. CDR3 DNA: TGCGCCAGCAGTGGGGACAACTACGAGCAGTACTTC. It codes for CASSGDNYEQYF.

The CDR3: CSVSGDQPQHF. As DNA, the CDR3 is TGCAGTGTATCGGGGGATCAGCCCCAGCATTTT. The V call is TRBV20-1, the J call TRBJ1-5, with D maybe TRBD1 (5 bases). This CDR3 spans 11 amino acids. The germline CDR1 and CDR2 sequences are DFQATT and SNEGSKA (reference sequence). V lost 7 bases and J 5 bases, leaving 9 bases between the germline ends.

The V gene is TRBV5-1, the J gene TRBJ2-7; D may be TRBD1 (8 bases). CDR1 SGHRS and CDR2 YFSETQ come from the germline V gene. The CDR3 extends over 14 amino acids. Trimming removed 4 bases from V and 5 bases from J, with 16 bases in between. The CDR3 loop reads CASSLDRGGDEQYF. The CDR3 bases are TGCGCCAGCAGCCTCGACAGGGGAGGGGACGAGCAGTACTTC. The whole variable domain, remainder taken from reference TRBV5-1 and TRBJ2-7, is KAGVTQTPRYLIKTRGQQVTLSCSPISGHRSVSWYQQTPGQGLQFLFEYFSETQRNKGNFPGRFSGRQFSNSRSEMNVSTLELGDSALYLCASSLDRGGDEQYFGPGTRLTVT.

As concerns this clone: The junction departs from germline at one end; a sequencing error may be responsible. This chain uses TRBV5-4 with TRBJ2-1; maybe TRBD2 (6 bases). Germline lookup yields CDR1 SGHNT and CDR2 YYREEE (reference sequence). This CDR3 comprises 15 residues. In DNA form, the CDR3 reads TGTGCCAGCAGCGTCAGACTAGACTCCTTCAATGAGCAGTTCTTC. The encoded protein is CASSVRLDSFNEQFF.

The chain uses TRBV10-3 and TRBJ2-7, with 9 bases fitting TRBD1. The CDR3 sequence is 13 residues long. The V segment lost 8 bases and the J segment 5 bases; nucleotides outside the gene matches: 7. CDR1 is ENHRY and CDR2 is SYGVKD in the germline V gene. Written as DNA, the CDR3 is TGTGCCATCGAGAGGGGACAGGGCGACGAGCAGTACTTC. Residues: CAIERGQGDEQYF.

This sequence joins TRBV19 and TRBJ2-7; 10 positions match TRBD1. CDR3 length: 15 residues. V shed 3 bases, J shed 0 bases, and the junction held 2 bases outside the gene matches. Per the germline V gene, CDR1 is LNHDA and CDR2 is SQIVND (reference sequence). In DNA, the CDR3 is TGTGCCAGTAGTATCGGGACAGGGGCCTCCTACGAGCAGTACTTC. It codes for CASSIGTGASYEQYF.

The chain combines TRBV19 with TRBJ1-4; possibly TRBD1 for D (6 bases). Trimming took 5 bases from V and 7 from J, leaving 17 bases between them. Germline CDR1 is LNHDA and CDR2 is SQIVND (reference sequence). The CDR3 length is 15 residues. CDR3 protein: CASSDRQDQGEKLFF. DNA for the CDR3: TGTGCCAGTAGTGACCGACAGGACCAGGGTGAAAAACTGTTTTTT. Combining the CDR3 with reference TRBV19 and TRBJ1-4 gives the whole variable domain DGGITQSPKYLFRKEGQNVTLSCEQNLNHDAMYWYRQDPGQGLRLIYYSQIVNDFQKGDIAEGYSVSREKKESFPLTVTSAQKNPTAFYLCASSDRQDQGEKLFFGSGTQLSVL.

V is TRBV9 and J is TRBJ1-1; 7 nucleotides match TRBD1. With V trimmed by 0 bases and J by 2 bases, 7 bases remained unmatched. The V gene's germline CDR1 is SGDLS and CDR2 YYNGEE. The CDR3 has 16 amino acids. The CDR3 sequence: CASSVDAGTANTEAFF. The DNA of the CDR3 is TGTGCCAGCAGCGTAGATGCCGGGACAGCCAACACTGAAGCTTTCTTT.

This clone has a handful of counts. This chain uses TRBV7-2 with TRBJ2-7, with 9 bases fitting TRBD2. The CDR3 totals 15 residues. Germline trimming cut 3 bases from V and 3 bases from J; bases unmatched to any gene: 6. CDR1 and CDR2 from the germline V gene are SGHTA and FQGNSA. The CDR3, as DNA: TGTGCCAGCAGCTTTCTCTGGCGGGGGGGCTACGAGCAGTACTTC. The encoded protein is CASSFLWRGGYEQYF.

The chain is built from TRBV6-5 and TRBJ2-3; 10 nucleotides line up with TRBD2. Germline CDR1 reads MNHEY; CDR2 reads SVGAGI. CDR3 length equals 15 residues. Trimming removed 5 bases from V and 1 base from J; junction bases left unmatched: 3. DNA of the CDR3: TGTGCCAGCAGTCTAGCGGGAGATCGCACAGATACGCAGTATTTT. This codes for CASSLAGDRTDTQYF.

The count of this clone is one. The chain is built from TRBV6-2 or TRBV6-3 and TRBJ1-6, with no clear D. Per the germline V gene, CDR1 is MNHEY and CDR2 is SVGEGT. V lost 4 bases and J 10 bases, leaving 11 bases between the germline ends. This CDR3 is 13 amino acids long. In DNA form, the CDR3 reads TGTGCCAGCAGTTGGGCCCGAGAGTCACCCCTCCACTTT. It encodes CASSWARESPLHF.

J is TRBJ2-7 and V is TRBV27; 9 bases fit TRBD1. The CDR3 covers 14 residues. Trimming took 8 bases from V and 5 from J; bases not matched to a gene: 10. CDR1 and CDR2 (germline): MNHEY, SMNVEV (reference sequence). CDR3 protein: CASSPLDRGHEQYF. CDR3 bases: TGTGCCAGCTCTCCTTTGGACAGGGGCCACGAGCAGTACTTC.

The V call is TRBV6-2 or TRBV6-3, the J call TRBJ2-1, with TRBD2 matching over 12 bases. Germline values: CDR1 MNHEY, CDR2 SVGEGT. This CDR3 comprises 17 residues. V was clipped by 6 bases and J by 5 bases; unmatched bases: 11. CDR3 sequence (DNA): TGTGCCAGCAGCCAAGCCTCCGGACTAGCGGGGCACAATGAGCAGTTCTTC. Its protein product is CASSQASGLAGHNEQFF.

The chain links TRBV19 to TRBJ2-1, with no clear D. CDR1 and CDR2 from the germline V gene are LNHDA and SQIVND (reference sequence). V was clipped by 0 bases and J by 7 bases, with 7 bases between them. The CDR3 extends over 13 amino acids. The chain's CDR3 is CASSIDRRNEQFF. The CDR3 region has the DNA TGTGCCAGTAGTATAGATCGTCGGAATGAGCAGTTCTTC.

This clone was detected only once. The chain links TRBV7-9 to TRBJ2-7; D is unclear. CDR1 is SEHNR and CDR2 is FQNEAQ in the germline V gene (reference sequence). This CDR3 comprises 13 residues. Between the trimmed V and J ends, which lost 11 bases and 0 bases, there was a span of 14 bases. CDR3 sequence: CAYEEQSSYEQYF. CDR3 sequence (DNA): TGTGCCTACGAAGAACAGAGCTCCTACGAGCAGTACTTC.

This clone turned up a few times. CDR3 loop: CASSQDRTGDHQPQHF. The CDR3 nucleotides read TGCGCCAGCAGCCAAGATAGGACAGGGGATCATCAGCCCCAGCATTTT. The chain is built from TRBV4-3 and TRBJ1-5; 9 nucleotides align to TRBD1. There are 16 residues in the CDR3. The V gene's germline CDR1 is LGHNA and CDR2 YSLEER. Germline trimming cut 0 bases from V and 5 bases from J; bases unmatched to any gene: 5.